The 21 T cell receptor beta chains in this list originate from one sample, sequenced in a study of neurological immune-mediated disorders. MiXCR, run by TCRdb on the 5' RACE reads, gives a single entry per CDR3 protein. The sample includes tens of thousands of distinct CDR3 sequences, around 3.5% of them seen just once. The sample comprised PBMCs. The receptors stem from a woman aged 45-60 years with multiple sclerosis.

This clonotype has ten or more counts. The rearrangement links TRBV5-1 to TRBJ1-1; 11 bases are shared with TRBD1. The CDR3 is 18 amino acids. The germline V gene has CDR1 SGHRS and CDR2 YFSETQ. After removal of 4 bases from V and 1 base from J, the junction contained 12 bases not matched to a gene. The CDR3 sequence: CASSPRRGQGGGNTEAFF. DNA of the CDR3: TGCGCCAGCAGCCCGAGGCGGGGACAGGGGGGCGGGAACACTGAAGCTTTCTTT.

V gene TRBV12-3 or TRBV12-4 combines with J gene TRBJ2-3; 9 positions agree with TRBD2. V lost 10 bases and J lost 5; bases outside the gene matches: 10. This CDR3 is built from 14 residues. CDR3 sequence: CAISAGGPGDTQYF. The DNA of the CDR3 is TGTGCCATTTCGGCGGGGGGGCCCGGAGATACGCAGTATTTT.

With respect to this clonotype: With a much larger clone just one base away, this may be a read error. The genes are TRBV5-1 and TRBJ2-5; possible D gene TRBD1, 5 bases. The germline gives CDR1 SGHRS, CDR2 YFSETQ. This CDR3 spans 15 amino acids. Here the CDR3 DNA reads TGCGCCAGCAGCATAGGACACCCCGCCCGAGAGAACCAGTACTTC. It codes for CASSIGHPARENQYF.

There are many counts of this clonotype. The rearrangement uses TRBV7-2 and TRBJ1-1; D unresolved. The CDR3 consists of 14 residues. In germline, CDR1 is SGHTA, CDR2 FQGNSA. Trimming cost V 3 bases and J 6 bases, with 14 bases left between them. This chain's CDR3 is CASSFMGAGAEAFF. In DNA, the CDR3 is TGTGCCAGCAGCTTTATGGGCGCAGGCGCTGAAGCTTTCTTT.

The table lists this clonotype with a few counts. A much bigger clone sits one base away, suggesting this may be a read error. This sequence joins TRBV10-3 and TRBJ2-1; no clear D. The CDR3 consists of 12 residues. The germline V gene encodes CDR1 ENHRY and CDR2 SYGVKD. Trimming took 8 bases from V and 4 from J, leaving 9 bases between them. The CDR3 spells CAIGNTYNEQFF. The CDR3 nucleotides read TGTGCCATCGGAAATACTTACAATGAGCAGTTCTTC.

This clonotype has a count of ten or more. The CDR3 is CSARAREFYNEQFF. CDR3 coding DNA: TGCAGTGCTAGAGCCAGGGAGTTCTACAATGAGCAGTTCTTC. The chain links TRBV20-1 to TRBJ2-1; either TRBD1 or TRBD2 may supply D (5 bases each). V gave up 1 base and J gave up 3 bases, with 10 bases separating them. Germline V lookup: CDR1 DFQATT, CDR2 SNEGSKA (reference sequence). There are 14 residues in the CDR3.

Ten or more counts support this clonotype. The J gene is TRBJ1-6, the V gene TRBV5-1; D is uncertain. The length of the CDR3 is 14 residues. Germline CDR1 is SGHRS and CDR2 is YFSETQ. Deletions cut 2 bases from V and 5 bases from J, with 8 bases between. CDR3 amino acids: CASSLQPDNSPLHF. CDR3 nucleotide sequence: TGCGCCAGCAGCTTACAGCCCGATAATTCACCCCTCCACTTT. Using reference TRBV5-1 and TRBJ1-6 for the parts outside the CDR3, the full variable domain is KAGVTQTPRYLIKTRGQQVTLSCSPISGHRSVSWYQQTPGQGLQFLFEYFSETQRNKGNFPGRFSGRQFSNSRSEMNVSTLELGDSALYLCASSLQPDNSPLHFGNGTRLTVT.

This clonotype was seen repeatedly, ten times or more. The chain joins TRBV7-2 to TRBJ1-2; tentative D call: TRBD1 (5 bases). In germline, CDR1 is SGHTA, CDR2 FQGNSA. V was pared by 4 bases and J by 5 bases, with 14 bases between. The CDR3 consists of 14 residues. Here the CDR3 DNA reads TGTGCCAGCAGCTCTCAAAGCGCAGGGTATGGCTACACCTTC. Translation: CASSSQSAGYGYTF.

This clonotype was recorded at least ten times. The rearrangement joins TRBV6-4 to TRBJ2-1; 10 bases align to TRBD2. The V and J ends lost 2 bases and 6 bases, in that order; junction bases with no gene match: 1. The germline gives CDR1 MRHNA, CDR2 SNTAGT. CDR3 size: 14 residues. CDR3 protein: CASSDSGGANEQFF. In nucleotides, the CDR3 is TGTGCCAGCAGTGACAGCGGGGGGGCCAATGAGCAGTTCTTC.

This clonotype has at least ten counts. The chain carries TRBV9 and TRBJ2-3, with 7 nucleotides matching TRBD1. The V gene end was trimmed by 0 bases and the J gene end by 4 bases; junction bases not matched to a gene: 2. The CDR3 consists of 14 residues. Germline CDR1 reads SGDLS; CDR2 reads YYNGEE. The CDR3 loop is CASSVGQGADTQYF. As DNA, the CDR3 is TGTGCCAGCAGCGTAGGACAGGGTGCAGATACGCAGTATTTT.

This clonotype was seen ten or more times. The chain combines TRBV20-1 with TRBJ2-7, with a weak D call TRBD1 (5 bases). This CDR3 is 13 amino acids long. Germline V gives CDR1 DFQATT, CDR2 SNEGSKA (reference sequence). V was clipped by 4 bases and J by 0 bases, with 10 bases between them. For the CDR3, the DNA is TGCAGTGCTACTCCGACAGTCTCCTACGAGCAGTACTTC. This encodes CSATPTVSYEQYF.

This chain uses TRBV18 with TRBJ2-7; D assignment may be TRBD1 or TRBD2 (5 bases each). This CDR3 has 13 amino acids. Germline CDR1 KGHSH, CDR2 LQKENI. Deletions cut 5 bases from V and 1 base from J, with 9 bases between. CDR3 coding DNA: TGTGCCAGCTCAGGGGACCTTTCCTACGAGCAGTACTTC. It codes for CASSGDLSYEQYF.

This clonotype has ten or more counts. V and J are TRBV20-1 and TRBJ2-1; no firm D call. The CDR3 consists of 15 residues. Per germline, CDR1 DFQATT and CDR2 SNEGSKA (reference sequence). The V gene lost 1 base and the J gene lost 6 bases, with 16 bases spanning the gap. DNA of the CDR3: TGCAGTGCTAGAGCGAACACCGAGGCCCTCAATGAGCAGTTCTTC. The encoded protein is CSARANTEALNEQFF.

This clonotype has a handful of counts. V gene TRBV14 combines with J gene TRBJ2-3, with D uncertain. The CDR3 extends over 13 amino acids. Germline V CDR1 and CDR2: SGHDN, FVKESK. Trimming pared 3 bases from V and 4 bases from J, leaving 8 bases between. CDR3: CASSHYYPDTQYF. The CDR3 DNA sequence: TGTGCCAGCAGCCACTACTACCCAGATACGCAGTATTTT.

Many counts were recorded for this clonotype. The rearrangement links TRBV5-1 to TRBJ1-1; D call uncertain. Trimming cost V 0 bases and J 1 base, with 4 bases left between them. There are 13 residues in the CDR3. Germline assignment: CDR1 SGHRS and CDR2 YFSETQ. The chain's CDR3 is CASSLARNTEAFF. CDR3 DNA: TGCGCCAGCAGCTTGGCCAGGAACACTGAAGCTTTCTTT.

Many counts were recorded for this clonotype. The chain carries TRBV5-1 and TRBJ2-1; possible D gene TRBD1, 7 bases. Trimming removed 4 bases at V and 4 bases at J, with 18 bases between. CDR1 is SGHRS, CDR2 YFSETQ, per germline. The CDR3 covers 16 residues. The CDR3 here is CASSGGKGAVYNEQFF. The CDR3 DNA is TGCGCCAGCAGCGGGGGGAAGGGGGCCGTTTACAATGAGCAGTTCTTC. The full variable domain, completed using reference TRBV5-1 and TRBJ2-1, is KAGVTQTPRYLIKTRGQQVTLSCSPISGHRSVSWYQQTPGQGLQFLFEYFSETQRNKGNFPGRFSGRQFSNSRSEMNVSTLELGDSALYLCASSGGKGAVYNEQFFGPGTRLTVL.

This clonotype was seen ten or more times. CDR3 sequence reads: CASSSRQGYEQYF. The CDR3 bases are TGTGCCAGCAGCAGCCGACAGGGCTACGAGCAGTACTTC. The V gene is TRBV3-1, the J gene TRBJ2-7; 7 bases align to TRBD1. Germline V lookup: CDR1 LGHDT, CDR2 YNNKEL (reference sequence). The CDR3 runs to 13 residues. V gave up 5 bases and J gave up 3 bases; unmatched junction bases: 4.

Regarding this clonotype: Possible read error: a much larger clone is one base away. This CDR3 reads CARGKNTEAFF. As DNA, the CDR3 is TGTGCCAGAGGAAAGAACACTGAAGCTTTCTTT. V usage is TRBV14 and J usage is TRBJ1-1; D remains ambiguous. The CDR3 contains 11 residues. Germline-derived CDR1 and CDR2 are SGHDN and FVKESK. V shed 9 bases and J shed 1 base, with 6 bases lying between them.

This clonotype was seen ten or more times. The V gene is TRBV5-1, the J gene TRBJ1-1; D possibly corresponds to TRBD1 (5 bases). Germline values: CDR1 SGHRS, CDR2 YFSETQ. V lost 7 bases, J lost 1 base, and 14 bases lay in between. This CDR3 has 14 amino acids. The CDR3 loop is CASGPTVANTEAFF. The CDR3, as DNA: TGCGCCAGCGGACCGACAGTCGCGAACACTGAAGCTTTCTTT.

This clonotype was seen only a few times. The rearrangement joins TRBV19 to TRBJ2-1; 8 bases are a match to TRBD2. Germline loops: CDR1 LNHDA, CDR2 SQIVND (reference sequence). With 3 bases clipped from V and 7 bases from J, the junction kept 2 bases outside the gene matches. The CDR3 runs 13 residues. CDR3 in amino acids: CASSIGGGNEQFF. The CDR3 DNA sequence: TGTGCCAGTAGTATCGGGGGGGGAAATGAGCAGTTCTTC.

This clonotype was observed many times. The chain has TRBV5-1 and TRBJ2-3; 7 nucleotides line up with TRBD1. In germline, CDR1 is SGHRS, CDR2 YFSETQ. The CDR3 covers 16 residues. V dropped 4 bases and J dropped 2; count of bases not matched to a gene: 10. The CDR3 spells CASSVDRLGDTDTQYF. CDR3 nucleotide sequence: TGCGCCAGCAGCGTGGACAGGCTAGGCGACACAGATACGCAGTATTTT.